This T cell receptor beta chain was sequenced during a study of blood T cell repertoires in COVID-19. Profiled with immunoSEQ multiplex PCR; TCRdb holds only in-frame clones, not every one. The sample consists of around 280,000 clones, approximately 90% of them appearing once. Participants came from around 25 US areas, aged about 18 to 95 years. Germline V gene sequence: CDR1 SGHRS, CDR2 YFSETQ. CDR3 length equals 16 residues. The ends lost 1 base at V and 6 bases at J; junction bases unmatched: 6. Sequenced sample: PBMCs or T cells enriched from blood (not recorded which). The J gene is TRBJ2-1, the V gene TRBV5-1; 11 bases match TRBD1. The TCR was taken from a woman in her 40s who had recovered from COVID-19. In DNA form, the CDR3 reads TGCGCCAGCAGCTTGACCGGACAGGGGGCCCCCAATGAGCAGTTCTTC. Translated: CASSLTGQGAPNEQFF.